A few counts support the clone carrying this T cell receptor (beta chain). Methods used by the authors: Quantification of nucleated cells was approximated via reference gene primer amplification. TCRdb's copy holds only in-frame clones and misses some; the assay was immunoSEQ multiplex PCR. V and J calls and clone size are those listed in that table; D and trimming were worked out from the DNA. Of around 95,000 clones listed, approximately 86% are singletons. The source of the sample is a study of blood T cell repertoires in COVID-19. Study background: The study drew acute and convalescent COVID-19 samples from the United States, Italy and Spain. Nucleic acid was either cDNA or gDNA, and it came from T cells, B-cell-depleted T cells, or PBMCs.

V dropped 5 bases and J dropped 6 bases, with 17 bases sitting between them. Germline assignment: CDR1 SGHVS and CDR2 FQNEAQ. The CDR3 loop spans 15 amino acids. Sample: peripheral blood. This chain links TRBV7-8 with TRBJ1-5, with a weak D call TRBD1 (6 bases). The clonotype originates from a human donor in a cohort sampled during active COVID-19. CDR3 in amino acids: CASSLQQGAGQPQHF. CDR3 coding DNA: TGTGCCAGCAGCCTCCAACAGGGAGCTGGTCAGCCCCAGCATTTT.